The present T cell receptor (beta chain) was sequenced within a study of Ad26.COV2.S vaccination and SARS-CoV-2 variants. Study in general: Participant was drawn from the COV1001 Ad26.COV2.S trial arm.

Findings of the study overall: While placebo recipients had lower spike-specific TCR breadth, vaccine recipients had more.

The sample holds a few counts of this clone. The target antigen is unknown. Sequencing was performed with immunoSEQ multiplex PCR; in TCRdb, only in-frame clones are kept and a portion is missing. The table lists fewer than 400,000 clones, 75% to 90% of them singletons. Trimming removed 4 bases at V and 8 bases at J, with 17 bases between. The germline V gene encodes CDR1 MDHEN and CDR2 SYDVKM. The CDR3 spans 14 residues. The treatment: 15 to 20 received Ad26.COV2.S at low or high dose, single or two shots; about 5 received placebo; per-sample allocation not given. Collection of the samples took place on day 63 after the first injection of vaccine or placebo. Ad26.COV2.S expressed prefusion-stabilized spike from the original Wuhan strain.

This specimen was peripheral blood, taken in a trial of Ad26.COV2.S vaccine versus placebo. This chain uses TRBV28 with TRBJ1-2, with D possibly TRBD1 on 5 matching bases. This clonotype was sampled from a person aged 18-65 years who received the Ad26.COV2.S COVID-19 vaccine or a placebo. Here the CDR3 DNA reads TGTGCCAGCAGTTCTGGGGGAGAGGCTTGGGGCTACACCTTC. It translates to CASSSGGEAWGYTF.